This paragraph covers one T cell receptor beta chain sequence. Antigen unknown. Germline V gene lookup returns CDR1 SEHNR and CDR2 FQNEAQ (reference sequence). CDR3 length: 14 amino acids. The V gene lost 1 base and the J gene lost 8 bases, with 14 bases spanning the gap. Targeted sequencing depth ranged from 1 in 200,000 to 1 in 1 million T cells. Using immunoSEQ multiplex PCR, the repertoire was profiled, and TCRdb retains in-frame clones only, with some absent. Of 140,000 to 150,000 clones listed, about 80% are singletons. This sample was taken from a study of cytotoxic CD8 clonotypes in ibrutinib-treated CLL. Study-level background: Enrolment comprised around twelve relapsed/refractory and more than 14 treatment-naive patients; 17 to 18 were IGHV unmutated.

General observations from the study: Baseline levels of clonality went above those of age-matched healthy donors and moved with circulating CD8+ T-cell counts. Private clonotypes, not public ones, expanded at ibrutinib response.

The source of this sequence is a human donor with chronic lymphocytic leukemia. J is TRBJ1-2 and V is TRBV7-9; D not certain. The sequencing used PBMCs, collected after 24 months of ibrutinib treatment. CDR3 bases: TGTGCCAGCAGCTTAGGTGGCAGCCGATACGGCTACACCTTC. Translating it yields CASSLGGSRYGYTF.